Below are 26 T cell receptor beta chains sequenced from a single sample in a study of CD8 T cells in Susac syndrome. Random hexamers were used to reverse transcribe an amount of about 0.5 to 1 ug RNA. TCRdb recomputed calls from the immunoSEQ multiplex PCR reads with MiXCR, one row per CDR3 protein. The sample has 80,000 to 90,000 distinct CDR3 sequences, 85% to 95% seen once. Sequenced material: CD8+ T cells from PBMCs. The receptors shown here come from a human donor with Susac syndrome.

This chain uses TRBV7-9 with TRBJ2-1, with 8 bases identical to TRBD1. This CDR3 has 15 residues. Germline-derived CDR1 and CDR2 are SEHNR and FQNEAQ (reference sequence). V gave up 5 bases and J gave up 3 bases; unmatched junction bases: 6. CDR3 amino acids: CASSEITGGYNEQFF. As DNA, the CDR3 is TGTGCCAGCAGCGAGATTACAGGGGGCTACAATGAGCAGTTCTTC.

The CDR3 nucleotides read TGCAGCGCAGGGGAGAGAGGCGGAATCAATGAAAAACTGTTTTTT. Translating gives CSAGERGGINEKLFF. V usage is TRBV29-1 and J usage is TRBJ1-4; tentatively, D is TRBD1 (6 bases). The CDR3 sequence is 15 residues long. Trimming removed 7 bases at V and 5 bases at J, with 20 bases between. CDR1 and CDR2 from the germline V gene are SQVTM and ANQGSEA.

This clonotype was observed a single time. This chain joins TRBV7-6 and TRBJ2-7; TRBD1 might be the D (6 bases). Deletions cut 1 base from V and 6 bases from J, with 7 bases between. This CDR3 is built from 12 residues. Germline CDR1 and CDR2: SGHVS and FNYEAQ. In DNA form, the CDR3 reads TGTGCCAGCAGCTTAGACAGGGTCGAGCAGTACTTC. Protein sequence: CASSLDRVEQYF.

The CDR3 DNA follows: TGTGCCAGCAGCGTCTCGGACAGCCAAAACATTCAGTACTTC. Translated, it gives CASSVSDSQNIQYF. The chain carries TRBV9 and TRBJ2-4; tentatively, D is TRBD1 (6 bases). V was clipped by 2 bases and J by 5 bases, with 11 bases between them. Germline-derived CDR1 and CDR2 are SGDLS and YYNGEE. The CDR3 consists of 14 residues.

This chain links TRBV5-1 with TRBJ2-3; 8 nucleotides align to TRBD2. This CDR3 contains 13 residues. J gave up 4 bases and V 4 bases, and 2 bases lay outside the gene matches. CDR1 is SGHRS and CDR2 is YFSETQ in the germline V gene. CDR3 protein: CASSTGGPDTQYF. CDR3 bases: TGCGCCAGCAGCACGGGAGGGCCAGATACGCAGTATTTT. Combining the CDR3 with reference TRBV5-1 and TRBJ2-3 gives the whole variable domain KAGVTQTPRYLIKTRGQQVTLSCSPISGHRSVSWYQQTPGQGLQFLFEYFSETQRNKGNFPGRFSGRQFSNSRSEMNVSTLELGDSALYLCASSTGGPDTQYFGPGTRLTVL.

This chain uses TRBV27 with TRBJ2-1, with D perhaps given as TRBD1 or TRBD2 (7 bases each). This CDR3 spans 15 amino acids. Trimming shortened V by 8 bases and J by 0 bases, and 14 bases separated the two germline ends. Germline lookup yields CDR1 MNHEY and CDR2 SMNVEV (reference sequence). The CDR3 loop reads CASQGGDGSYNEQFF. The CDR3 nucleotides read TGTGCCAGCCAGGGGGGGGACGGCTCCTACAATGAGCAGTTCTTC.

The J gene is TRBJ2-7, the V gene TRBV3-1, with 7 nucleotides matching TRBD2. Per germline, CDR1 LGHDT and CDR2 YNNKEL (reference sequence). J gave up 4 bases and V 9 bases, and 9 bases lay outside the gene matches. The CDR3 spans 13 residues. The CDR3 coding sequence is TGTGCCAGAGGTCCTAGCGGAAGTTACGAGCAGTACTTC. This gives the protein CARGPSGSYEQYF.

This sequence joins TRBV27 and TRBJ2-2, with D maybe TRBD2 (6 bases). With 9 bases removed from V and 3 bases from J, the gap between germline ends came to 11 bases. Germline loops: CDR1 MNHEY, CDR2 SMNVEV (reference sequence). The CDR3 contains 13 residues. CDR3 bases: TGTGCCAGTTACACGGGGGACACCGGGGAGCTGTTTTTT. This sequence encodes CASYTGDTGELFF.

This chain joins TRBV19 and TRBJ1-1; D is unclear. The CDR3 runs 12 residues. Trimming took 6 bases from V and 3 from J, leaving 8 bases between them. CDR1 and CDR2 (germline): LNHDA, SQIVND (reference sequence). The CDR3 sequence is CASRDTDTEAFF. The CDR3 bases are TGTGCCAGTAGAGACACAGACACTGAAGCTTTCTTT.

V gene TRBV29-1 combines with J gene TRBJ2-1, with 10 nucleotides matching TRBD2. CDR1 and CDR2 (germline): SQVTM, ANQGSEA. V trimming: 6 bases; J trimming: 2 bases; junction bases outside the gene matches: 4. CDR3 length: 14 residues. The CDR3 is CSVSSGRAYNEQFF. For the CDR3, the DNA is TGCAGCGTCTCAAGCGGGAGGGCCTACAATGAGCAGTTCTTC.

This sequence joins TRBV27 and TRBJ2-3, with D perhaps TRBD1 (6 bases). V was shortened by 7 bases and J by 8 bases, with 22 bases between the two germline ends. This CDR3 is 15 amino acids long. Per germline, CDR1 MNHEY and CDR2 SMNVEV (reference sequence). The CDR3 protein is CASTLSWYAQGTQYF. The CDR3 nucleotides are TGTGCCAGCACCCTCAGCTGGTACGCACAGGGTACGCAGTATTTT.

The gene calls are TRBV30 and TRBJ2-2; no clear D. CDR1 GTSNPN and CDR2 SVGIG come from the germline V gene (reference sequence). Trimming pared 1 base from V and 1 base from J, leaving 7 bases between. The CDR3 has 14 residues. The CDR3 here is CAWSGVQNTGELFF. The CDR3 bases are TGTGCCTGGAGTGGGGTACAGAACACCGGGGAGCTGTTTTTT.

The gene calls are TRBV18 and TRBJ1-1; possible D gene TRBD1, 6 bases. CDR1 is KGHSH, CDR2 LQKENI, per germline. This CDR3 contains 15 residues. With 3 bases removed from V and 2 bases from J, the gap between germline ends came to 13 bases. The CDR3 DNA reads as TGTGCCAGCTCACCGTCCGGGGGCACCAACACTGAAGCTTTCTTT. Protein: CASSPSGGTNTEAFF.

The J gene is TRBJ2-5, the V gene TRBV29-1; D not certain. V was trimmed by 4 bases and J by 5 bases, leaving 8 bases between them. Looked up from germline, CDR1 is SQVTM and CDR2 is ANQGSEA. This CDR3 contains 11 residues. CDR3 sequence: CSVADLETQYF. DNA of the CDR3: TGCAGCGTTGCCGATCTGGAGACCCAGTACTTC.

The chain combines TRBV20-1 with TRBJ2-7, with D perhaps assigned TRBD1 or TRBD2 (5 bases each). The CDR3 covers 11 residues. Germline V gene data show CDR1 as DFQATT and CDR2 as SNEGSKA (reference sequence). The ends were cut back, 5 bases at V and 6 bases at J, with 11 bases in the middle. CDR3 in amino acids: CSASRGGEQYF. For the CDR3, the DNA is TGCAGTGCTTCCCGGGGCGGCGAGCAGTACTTC.

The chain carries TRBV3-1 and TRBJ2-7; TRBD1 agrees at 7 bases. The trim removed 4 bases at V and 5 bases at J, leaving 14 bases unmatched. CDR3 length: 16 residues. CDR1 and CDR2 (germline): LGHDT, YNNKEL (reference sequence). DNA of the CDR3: TGTGCCAGCAGCCTGGCCACGACAGGGAATCCCCACGAGCAGTACTTC. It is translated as CASSLATTGNPHEQYF.

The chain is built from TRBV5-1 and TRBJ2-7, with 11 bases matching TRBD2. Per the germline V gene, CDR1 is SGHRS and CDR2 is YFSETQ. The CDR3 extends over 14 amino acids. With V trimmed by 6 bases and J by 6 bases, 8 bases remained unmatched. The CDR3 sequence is CASTDGLAGFEQYF. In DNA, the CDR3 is TGCGCCAGCACCGACGGACTAGCGGGCTTCGAGCAGTACTTC.

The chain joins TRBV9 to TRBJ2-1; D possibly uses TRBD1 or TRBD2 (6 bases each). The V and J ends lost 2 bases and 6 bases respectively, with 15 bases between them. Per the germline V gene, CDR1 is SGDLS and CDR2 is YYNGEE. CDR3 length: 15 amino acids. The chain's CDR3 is CASSVDWGARNEQFF. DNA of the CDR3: TGTGCCAGCAGCGTCGATTGGGGGGCGCGCAATGAGCAGTTCTTC.

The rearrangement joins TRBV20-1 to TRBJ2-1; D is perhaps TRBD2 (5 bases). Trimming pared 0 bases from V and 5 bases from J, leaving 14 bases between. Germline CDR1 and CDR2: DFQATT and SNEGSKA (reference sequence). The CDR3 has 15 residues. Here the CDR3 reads CSARDWGSSDNEQFF. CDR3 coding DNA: TGCAGTGCTAGAGATTGGGGAAGTAGCGACAATGAGCAGTTCTTC.

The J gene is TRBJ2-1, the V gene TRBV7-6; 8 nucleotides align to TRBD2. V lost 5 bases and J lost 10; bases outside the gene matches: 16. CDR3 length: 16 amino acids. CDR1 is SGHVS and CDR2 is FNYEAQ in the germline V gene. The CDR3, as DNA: TGTGCCAGCAGCCCATCTAGCGTCGGGAGGGCCGTGGAGCAGTTCTTC. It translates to CASSPSSVGRAVEQFF.

CDR3 residues: CASSQDGGDFSTDTQYF. CDR3 bases: TGCGCCAGCAGCCAAGATGGTGGGGACTTCAGCACAGATACGCAGTATTTT. The V and J genes are TRBV4-1 and TRBJ2-3; TRBD2 might be the D (6 bases). V was trimmed by 0 bases and J by 0 bases, leaving 13 bases between them. CDR1 and CDR2 from the germline V gene are MGHRA and YSYEKL. CDR3 size: 17 residues.

The CDR3 bases are TGTGCCAGCAGCCGAGGACAGGGGATAAAGAACACTGAAGCTTTCTTT. This sequence encodes CASSRGQGIKNTEAFF. The chain joins TRBV7-6 to TRBJ1-1; 9 nucleotides match TRBD1. CDR3 length equals 16 residues. CDR1 and CDR2 (germline): SGHVS, FNYEAQ. J lost 1 base, V lost 5 bases, and 8 bases had no gene match.

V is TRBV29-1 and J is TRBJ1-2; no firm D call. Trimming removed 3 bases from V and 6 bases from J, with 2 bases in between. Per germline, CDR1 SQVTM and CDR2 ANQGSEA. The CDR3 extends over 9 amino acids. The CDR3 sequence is CSVEDGYTF. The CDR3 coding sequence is TGCAGCGTTGAGGATGGCTACACCTTC.

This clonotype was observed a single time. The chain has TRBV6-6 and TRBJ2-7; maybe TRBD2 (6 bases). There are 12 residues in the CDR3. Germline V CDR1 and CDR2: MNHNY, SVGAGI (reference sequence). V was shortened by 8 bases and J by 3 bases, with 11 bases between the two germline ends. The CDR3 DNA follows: TGTGCCAGCGGCGGGGCCCTCTACGAGCAGTACTTC. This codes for CASGGALYEQYF.

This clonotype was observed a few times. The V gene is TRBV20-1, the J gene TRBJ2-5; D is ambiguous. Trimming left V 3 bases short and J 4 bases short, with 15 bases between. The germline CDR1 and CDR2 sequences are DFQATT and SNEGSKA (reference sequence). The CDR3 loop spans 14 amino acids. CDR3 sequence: CSASGLPNRETQYF. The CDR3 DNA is TGCAGTGCTAGCGGGCTGCCCAACCGAGAGACCCAGTACTTC.

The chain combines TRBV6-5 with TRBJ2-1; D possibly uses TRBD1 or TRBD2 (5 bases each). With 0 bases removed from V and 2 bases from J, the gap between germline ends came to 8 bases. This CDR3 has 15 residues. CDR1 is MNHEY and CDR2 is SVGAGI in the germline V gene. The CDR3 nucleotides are TGTGCCAGCAGTTACTCTGGGGACCCCTACAATGAGCAGTTCTTC. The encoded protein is CASSYSGDPYNEQFF.